Sequencing of this TCR beta chain was carried out in a study of blood T cell repertoires in COVID-19. This table comes from immunoSEQ multiplex PCR, and its TCRdb copy is limited to in-frame clones, with some not included. The sample holds approximately 390,000 clones, just under 90% seen once. CDR1 is SQVTM and CDR2 is ANQGSEA in the germline V gene. V gave up 6 bases and J gave up 7 bases, with 15 bases separating them. The CDR3 runs to 12 residues. Sequencing was carried out using PBMCs or T cells enriched from blood (not recorded which). The chain combines TRBV29-1 with TRBJ1-1; possible D gene TRBD1, 5 bases. The sequence was obtained from a woman between 45 and 60 years old who had recovered from COVID-19. CDR3 in DNA: TGCAGCGTGCGGGGCCTGAAAGATGAAGCTTTCTTT. This encodes CSVRGLKDEAFF.